One and the same sample provided the 31 T cell receptor beta chains below, sequenced in a study of identical twins. TCRdb fed the 5' RACE reads into MiXCR, producing one record per CDR3 protein. The repertoire consists of 400,000 to 600,000 distinct CDR3 sequences, with approximately 20% occurring once and the leading ten covering around 0.5%. This sample was also put to use in a study of yellow fever vaccine responses in identical twins.

Material for sequencing was CD4+ T cells sorted from blood. These receptors came from a woman aged 18 to 35 in good health.

The chain uses TRBV10-3 and TRBJ1-3; no clear D. Germline loops: CDR1 ENHRY, CDR2 SYGVKD. V was pared by 4 bases and J by 3 bases, with 10 bases between. The CDR3 totals 14 residues. CDR3 nucleotides: TGTGCCATCAGTGTGGTTGACAATGGAAACACCATATATTTT. Translating it yields CAISVVDNGNTIYF.

This clonotype was recorded a few times. This chain links TRBV3-1 with TRBJ2-7, with 9 bases that match TRBD2. V gave up 4 bases and J gave up 1 base; unmatched junction bases: 11. CDR1 and CDR2 from the germline V gene are LGHDT and YNNKEL (reference sequence). The CDR3 totals 17 residues. CDR3 coding DNA: TGTGCCAGCAGCCCCGGCTTCCTAGCGGGACCTTCCTACGAGCAGTACTTC. This sequence encodes CASSPGFLAGPSYEQYF.

This clonotype was detected a few times. The rearrangement joins TRBV7-9 to TRBJ1-6, with 8 nucleotides matching TRBD1. The CDR3 is 14 amino acids. Germline trimming cut 5 bases from V and 9 bases from J; bases unmatched to any gene: 6. The germline gives CDR1 SEHNR, CDR2 FQNEAQ (reference sequence). CDR3 DNA sequence: TGTGCCAGCAGCCTGACAGGGGAAGCTTCACCCCTCCACTTT. Translating gives CASSLTGEASPLHF. Full variable domain (outside the CDR3, taken from reference TRBV7-9 and TRBJ1-6): DTGVSQNPRHKITKRGQNVTFRCDPISEHNRLYWYRQTLGQGPEFLTYFQNEAQLEKSRLLSDRFSAERPKGSFSTLEIQRTEQGDSAMYLCASSLTGEASPLHFGNGTRLTVT.

This clonotype has just a few counts. The chain links TRBV4-1 to TRBJ1-4; 9 bases agree with TRBD1. Germline V lookup: CDR1 MGHRA, CDR2 YSYEKL. The length of the CDR3 is 15 residues. The junction had 6 bases not matched to a gene; V was cut back by 3 bases and J by 7 bases. The CDR3 DNA reads TGCGCCAGCAGCCACCCGACAGGGGGTCTTGAAAAACTGTTTTTT. Translating gives CASSHPTGGLEKLFF.

This clonotype has more than one count but fewer than ten. The rearrangement uses TRBV20-1 and TRBJ1-1; TRBD1 matches at 9 bases. The CDR3 has 14 amino acids. The V gene's germline CDR1 is DFQATT and CDR2 SNEGSKA (reference sequence). J lost 7 bases, V lost 3 bases, and 9 bases had no gene match. The CDR3 DNA reads as TGCAGTGCTAGCCGGGACAGGGTTTTGCGTGAAGCTTTCTTT. It yields the protein CSASRDRVLREAFF.

A few counts support this clonotype. The rearrangement uses TRBV12-3 or TRBV12-4 and TRBJ1-1; 7 bases map to TRBD1. V lost 5 bases and J lost 7; bases outside the gene matches: 10. This CDR3 is 14 amino acids long. The chain's CDR3 is CASSPRTGGGEAFF. The CDR3 DNA is TGTGCCAGCAGTCCCCGGACAGGAGGGGGTGAAGCTTTCTTT.

This clonotype was seen at least ten times. The genes are TRBV12-3 or TRBV12-4 and TRBJ2-1; 9 nucleotides match TRBD2. The junction had 6 bases not matched to a gene; V was cut back by 5 bases and J by 1 base. The CDR3 consists of 16 residues. The DNA of the CDR3 is TGTGCCAGCAGTCCTAGCGGGATAAGATCCTACAATGAGCAGTTCTTC. It yields the protein CASSPSGIRSYNEQFF.

The J gene is TRBJ2-2, the V gene TRBV5-1; TRBD1 might be the D (6 bases). CDR1 SGHRS and CDR2 YFSETQ come from the germline V gene. V gave up 4 bases and J gave up 1 base, with 20 bases separating them. The CDR3 is made up of 18 amino acids. CDR3 in amino acids: CASSPTSHRARNTGELFF. DNA for the CDR3: TGCGCCAGCAGCCCGACCTCCCACAGGGCACGGAACACCGGGGAGCTGTTTTTT.

This clonotype occurred a few times. The chain joins TRBV20-1 to TRBJ2-2, with a weak D call TRBD2 (5 bases). Trimming removed 1 base from V and 6 bases from J, with 9 bases in between. The CDR3 is 13 residues long. The germline CDR1 and CDR2 sequences are DFQATT and SNEGSKA (reference sequence). Written as DNA, the CDR3 is TGCAGTGCTAGAGTTGAGGGCCCCGGGGAGCTGTTTTTT. This encodes CSARVEGPGELFF.

J is TRBJ2-5 and V is TRBV9; 10 bases line up with TRBD2. J gave up 2 bases and V 0 bases, and 4 bases lay outside the gene matches. CDR3 length: 16 amino acids. The germline CDR1 and CDR2 sequences are SGDLS and YYNGEE. CDR3 DNA sequence: TGTGCCAGCAGCGTAGGGACTAGCGGTACTCAAGAGACCCAGTACTTC. Its protein is CASSVGTSGTQETQYF.

This clonotype appeared a few times. The chain has TRBV5-1 and TRBJ2-3, with D perhaps matching TRBD1 (5 bases). Trimming left V 0 bases short and J 7 bases short, with 12 bases between. The CDR3 is made up of 14 amino acids. Germline V gives CDR1 SGHRS, CDR2 YFSETQ. The CDR3 sequence is CASSLGRAQNTQYF. The CDR3 region has the DNA TGCGCCAGCAGCTTGGGCAGGGCTCAGAATACGCAGTATTTT.

The V gene is TRBV2, the J gene TRBJ1-3; D not certain. Germline CDR1 reads SNHLY; CDR2 reads FYNNEI. Trimming stripped 6 bases from V and 3 bases from J, with 6 bases between. CDR3 length: 12 amino acids. The CDR3 reads CASSMNGNTIYF. As DNA, the CDR3 is TGTGCCAGCAGCATGAATGGAAACACCATATATTTT.

This clonotype was counted a few times. J is TRBJ1-1 and V is TRBV10-3; 7 bases are shared with TRBD1. The ends lost 1 base at V and 5 bases at J; junction bases unmatched: 7. CDR1 and CDR2 (germline): ENHRY, SYGVKD. The CDR3 extends over 15 amino acids. The DNA of the CDR3 is TGTGCCATCAGTGAGTTCCCAGGGGGTGGAACTGAAGCTTTCTTT. It specifies CAISEFPGGGTEAFF.

A few counts support this clonotype. This chain connects TRBV7-2 to TRBJ2-1; TRBD2 agrees at 13 bases. The V gene's germline CDR1 is SGHTA and CDR2 FQGNSA. The V and J ends lost 5 bases and 7 bases, in that order; junction bases with no gene match: 8. This CDR3 comprises 16 residues. The CDR3 is CASSTRTSGSRNEQFF. CDR3 DNA sequence: TGTGCCAGCAGCACGCGGACTAGCGGGAGTAGAAATGAGCAGTTCTTC.

This clonotype showed up just a few times. V usage is TRBV5-1 and J usage is TRBJ2-1; 8 nucleotides agree with TRBD2. Germline V gives CDR1 SGHRS, CDR2 YFSETQ. The CDR3 has 14 residues. J gave up 8 bases and V 1 base, and 5 bases lay outside the gene matches. CDR3 in amino acids: CASSLSGRLDEQFF. The CDR3 nucleotides read TGCGCCAGCAGCTTGAGCGGGAGATTGGATGAGCAGTTCTTC.

This clonotype was picked up a small number of times. The V call is TRBV6-2 or TRBV6-3, the J call TRBJ2-1; 9 bases map to TRBD2. Per germline, CDR1 MNHEY and CDR2 SVGEGT. The CDR3 contains 14 residues. Germline trimming cut 2 bases from V and 7 bases from J; bases unmatched to any gene: 3. The CDR3 loop is CASSYIAGVNEQFF. CDR3 DNA: TGTGCCAGCAGTTACATAGCGGGAGTAAATGAGCAGTTCTTC.

Only a few counts were recorded for this clonotype. This chain joins TRBV20-1 and TRBJ2-2; D is unclear. The germline V gene has CDR1 DFQATT and CDR2 SNEGSKA (reference sequence). This CDR3 region has 9 residues. The CDR3 loop reads CRWAGELFF. The CDR3 DNA is TGCAGATGGGCCGGGGAGCTGTTTTTT.

The chain combines TRBV21-1 with TRBJ2-5; TRBD1, the table's D call, was not compared with the DNA. TRBV21-1 is a pseudogene segment. The CDR3 sequence is 10 residues long. For the CDR3, the DNA is TGTGCCCCAGGGACGGAGACCCAGTACTTC. It translates to CAPGTETQYF.

The CDR3: CASTRTGATDTQYF. The CDR3 bases are TGTGCCAGCACCCGGACAGGGGCCACAGATACGCAGTATTTT. The V gene is TRBV28, the J gene TRBJ2-3, with TRBD1 identical over 9 bases. V was clipped by 7 bases and J by 2 bases; unmatched bases: 4. The germline V gene encodes CDR1 MDHEN and CDR2 SYDVKM. This CDR3 has 14 amino acids.

A few counts support this clonotype. The rearrangement links TRBV3-1 to TRBJ2-1; D uncertain. The CDR3 has 16 residues. Germline assignment: CDR1 LGHDT and CDR2 YNNKEL (reference sequence). V shed 1 base and J shed 7 bases, with 17 bases lying between them. The CDR3 region has the DNA TGTGCCAGCAGCCAAGTATCTGGGTGGATTGGAAATGAGCAGTTCTTC. This gives the protein CASSQVSGWIGNEQFF.

This clonotype occurred a few times. The rearrangement uses TRBV4-2 and TRBJ2-2; perhaps TRBD2 as D (7 bases). Germline loops: CDR1 LGHNA, CDR2 YNFKEQ. The V end was cut by 0 bases, the J end by 8 bases, with 19 bases between. This CDR3 region has 17 residues. CDR3 residues: CASSQDEMRGRPGELFF. Here the CDR3 DNA reads TGTGCCAGCAGCCAAGATGAGATGCGGGGGCGCCCTGGGGAGCTGTTTTTT.

The J gene is TRBJ2-5, the V gene TRBV4-1; the match to TRBD2 covers 9 bases. Per the germline V gene, CDR1 is MGHRA and CDR2 is YSYEKL. The J segment lost 5 bases and the V segment lost 4 bases, leaving 14 bases of the junction unmatched. The CDR3 totals 17 residues. CDR3: CASSLKGTAGGSETQYF. The CDR3 coding sequence is TGCGCCAGCAGCCTAAAGGGGACAGCGGGAGGCTCGGAGACCCAGTACTTC.

This chain uses TRBV7-2 with TRBJ2-1; D may correspond to TRBD1 or TRBD2 (5 bases each). The germline gives CDR1 SGHTA, CDR2 FQGNSA. The CDR3 loop spans 15 amino acids. The V end lost 5 bases, the J end lost 2 bases, and 13 bases lay between the germline ends. The CDR3 sequence: CASSRGAGPYNEQFF. Here the CDR3 DNA reads TGTGCCAGCAGCCGTGGGGCGGGCCCCTACAATGAGCAGTTCTTC.

The V and J genes are TRBV7-2 and TRBJ2-3, with 9 bases lining up with TRBD2. The CDR3 spans 16 residues. From germline, CDR1 is SGHTA and CDR2 FQGNSA. Trimming cost V 4 bases and J 1 base; bases outside gene matches: 6. The CDR3 region has the DNA TGTGCCAGCAGCTCCGACGTAGCGGGAGGCACAGATACGCAGTATTTT. Amino acids: CASSSDVAGGTDTQYF.

This clonotype was counted only a few times. The V gene is TRBV25-1, the J gene TRBJ1-2; TRBD1 might be the D (6 bases). V lost 7 bases and J 2 bases, leaving 14 bases between the germline ends. The CDR3 runs 14 residues. Germline-derived CDR1 and CDR2 are MGHDK and SYGVNS. DNA of the CDR3: TGTGCCAGCACTTCCGGGGGGCTGAACTATGGCTACACCTTC. Translated: CASTSGGLNYGYTF.

The chain joins TRBV5-1 to TRBJ2-7; 12 positions agree with TRBD2. There are 17 residues in the CDR3. V shed 0 bases, J shed 4 bases, and the junction held 8 bases outside the gene matches. CDR1 is SGHRS, CDR2 YFSETQ, per germline. CDR3 coding DNA: TGCGCCAGCAGCTTGGCCCCGACTAGCGGGAGTGTATACGAGCAGTACTTC. Translated, it gives CASSLAPTSGSVYEQYF.

The chain recombines TRBV11-2 with TRBJ2-3, with 7 bases aligning to TRBD2. Germline lookup yields CDR1 SGHAT and CDR2 FQNNGV. The CDR3 spans 16 residues. The junction had 10 bases not matched to a gene; V was cut back by 5 bases and J by 2 bases. CDR3 DNA: TGTGCCAGCAGCGAGGACGCGGGGGACCTCACAGATACGCAGTATTTT. It is translated as CASSEDAGDLTDTQYF.

This clonotype was seen a few times. The chain carries TRBV12-3 or TRBV12-4 and TRBJ2-7, with 7 bases that match TRBD1. The CDR3 has 14 residues. The V segment lost 5 bases and the J segment 0 bases; nucleotides outside the gene matches: 4. In DNA, the CDR3 is TGTGCCAGCAGTGGTAGGGGGCCCTCCTACGAGCAGTACTTC. Encoded protein: CASSGRGPSYEQYF.

This clonotype has at least ten counts. The rearrangement uses TRBV6-8 and TRBJ1-2; 9 bases line up with TRBD1. CDR3 size: 13 residues. V was clipped by 6 bases and J by 8 bases; unmatched bases: 7. The germline gives CDR1 MNHGY, CDR2 SAAAGT. DNA for the CDR3: TGTGCCAGCAGCCCCAGACAGGGGGGCGGCTACACCTTC. Residues: CASSPRQGGGYTF.

The chain carries TRBV10-3 and TRBJ2-3, with TRBD2 matching 7 bases. This CDR3 comprises 14 residues. With V trimmed by 8 bases and J by 1 base, 6 bases remained unmatched. Germline V gene sequence: CDR1 ENHRY, CDR2 SYGVKD. CDR3 loop: CAIGGLAGTDTQYF. As DNA, the CDR3 is TGTGCCATCGGAGGGCTAGCGGGCACAGATACGCAGTATTTT.

This clonotype was counted ten times or more. CDR3 region: CASSLEGTGAYEQYF. CDR3 nucleotide sequence: TGTGCCAGCAGCTTAGAGGGAACAGGGGCCTACGAGCAGTACTTC. This chain connects TRBV7-9 to TRBJ2-7, with 7 bases that match TRBD1. The CDR3 is 15 residues long. Looked up from germline, CDR1 is SEHNR and CDR2 is FQNEAQ (reference sequence). V lost 1 base, J lost 2 bases, and 5 bases stayed unmatched.